The 25 T cell receptor beta chains reported below all come from one sample, sequenced in a study of blood T cell repertoires in COVID-19. The method was immunoSEQ multiplex PCR; TCRdb's version includes in-frame clones alone and lacks a portion of them. The sample lists a few hundred thousand clones; about nine tenths were seen once. The source material was PBMCs or T cells enriched from blood (not recorded which). These receptors all stem from a man aged 25-45 years who had recovered from COVID-19.

The CDR3 protein is CASSQVLPTSGSGEQFF. CDR3 DNA: TGTGCCAGCAGCCAAGTACTCCCGACTAGCGGGAGCGGTGAGCAGTTCTTC. J is TRBJ2-1 and V is TRBV14; 12 bases line up with TRBD2. The CDR3 runs 17 residues. The germline CDR1 and CDR2 sequences are SGHDN and FVKESK. V dropped 1 base and J dropped 9; count of bases not matched to a gene: 10.

The CDR3 sequence: CASSFKGAGSYEQYF. The CDR3 nucleotides are TGTGCCAGCAGCTTCAAGGGGGCGGGCTCCTACGAGCAGTACTTC. The V call is TRBV5-5, the J call TRBJ2-7; 7 bases are shared with TRBD1. Germline V gene lookup returns CDR1 SGHKS and CDR2 YYEKEE (reference sequence). This CDR3 is 15 amino acids long. Trimming took 2 bases from V and 0 from J; bases not matched to a gene: 5. The variable domain in full, completed from reference TRBV5-5 and TRBJ2-7, reads DAGVTQSPTHLIKTRGQQVTLRCSPISGHKSVSWYQQVLGQGPQFIFQYYEKEERGRGNFPDRFSARQFPNYSSELNVNALLLGDSALYLCASSFKGAGSYEQYFGPGTRLTVT.

The chain links TRBV11-2 to TRBJ2-1; 9 nucleotides agree with TRBD2. The CDR3 extends over 14 amino acids. V lost 3 bases and J lost 8; bases outside the gene matches: 5. Germline-derived CDR1 and CDR2 are SGHAT and FQNNGV. The CDR3 bases are TGTGCCAGCAGCTTCGGCGGCGGGAGGGATGAGCAGTTCTTC. This encodes CASSFGGGRDEQFF.

CDR3 nucleotide sequence: TGTGCCAGCAGCAAAGTTGAGCGGGATACGCAGTATTTT. Its protein product is CASSKVERDTQYF. V is TRBV21-1 and J is TRBJ2-3; the table's D call TRBD2 went unverified against the DNA. TRBV21-1 corresponds to a pseudogene. CDR3 size: 13 residues.

The V and J genes are TRBV2 and TRBJ2-2; D might be TRBD1 (6 bases). Trimming cost V 6 bases and J 4 bases, with 15 bases left between them. The CDR3 has 15 amino acids. In germline, CDR1 is SNHLY, CDR2 FYNNEI. CDR3 sequence (DNA): TGTGCCAGCAGGGGGGCCACTACGGCCACCGGGGAGCTGTTTTTT. Encoded protein: CASRGATTATGELFF.

The chain has TRBV7-2 and TRBJ2-1; weak D call: TRBD2 (7 bases). CDR1 is SGHTA and CDR2 is FQGNSA in the germline V gene. The CDR3 sequence is 14 residues long. V lost 1 base, J lost 11 bases, and 15 bases lay in between. The CDR3 spells CASSLDGGPSKQFF. For the CDR3, the DNA is TGTGCCAGCAGCTTAGACGGGGGGCCGTCTAAGCAGTTCTTC. The variable domain in full, with the rest retrieved from reference TRBV7-2 and TRBJ2-1, is GAGVSQSPSNKVTEKGKDVELRCDPISGHTALYWYRQSLGQGLEFLIYFQGNSAPDKSGLPSDRFSAERTGGSVSTLTIQRTQQEDSAVYLCASSLDGGPSKQFFGPGTRLTVL.

The chain carries TRBV5-1 and TRBJ1-1; a possible D gene is TRBD1 (5 bases). The CDR3 is made up of 11 amino acids. Germline CDR1 SGHRS, CDR2 YFSETQ. V lost 7 bases and J lost 3, with 7 bases in between. CDR3 protein: CASGRDTEAFF. The CDR3, as DNA: TGCGCCAGCGGCAGGGACACTGAAGCTTTCTTT.

Details on this clone: A junction end diverges from the germline sequence, so it may reflect a read error. The chain combines TRBV11-3 with TRBJ2-7, with 10 bases aligning to TRBD2. This CDR3 contains 15 residues. Germline V lookup: CDR1 SGHNT, CDR2 YENEEA. The CDR3 nucleotides are TGTGCCAGCAGCCCCAGCGGGAGGGCCTCCTCCGAGCAGTACTTC. Amino acid sequence: CASSPSGRASSEQYF.

The chain combines TRBV29-1 with TRBJ1-2; 8 positions agree with TRBD1. Trimming removed 1 base from V and 0 bases from J; junction bases left unmatched: 13. The CDR3 is 18 amino acids. CDR1 SQVTM and CDR2 ANQGSEA come from the germline V gene. CDR3 sequence reads: CSVEVYDRGPPANYGYTF. CDR3 nucleotides: TGCAGCGTTGAAGTTTATGACAGGGGACCTCCAGCTAACTATGGCTACACCTTC. Drawing the rest from reference TRBV29-1 and TRBJ1-2, the complete variable domain is SAVISQKPSRDICQRGTSLTIQCQVDSQVTMMFWYRQQPGQSLTLIATANQGSEATYESGFVIDKFPISRPNLTFSTLTVSNMSPEDSSIYLCSVEVYDRGPPANYGYTFGSGTRLTVV.

This chain links TRBV5-5 with TRBJ1-5; a weak D match, TRBD1 (6 bases). This CDR3 region has 17 residues. CDR1 and CDR2 (germline): SGHKS, YYEKEE (reference sequence). Deletions cut 3 bases from V and 0 bases from J, with 16 bases between. CDR3 bases: TGTGCCAGCAGCTGGCAATCCAACAGGGATAGCAATCAGCCCCAGCATTTT. Translating it yields CASSWQSNRDSNQPQHF.

V is TRBV10-3 and J is TRBJ2-5; TRBD2 matches 7 bases. V was pared by 3 bases and J by 5 bases, with 9 bases of the junction left unmatched. The CDR3 is 15 residues long. Germline V gives CDR1 ENHRY, CDR2 SYGVKD. The CDR3 is CAISDPSSGQETQYF. The CDR3 DNA reads TGTGCCATCAGTGACCCTTCTAGCGGCCAGGAGACCCAGTACTTC.

The chain links TRBV2 to TRBJ2-5; D might be TRBD1 (6 bases). V was cut by 2 bases and J by 5 bases, with 12 bases left in between. CDR1 is SNHLY and CDR2 is FYNNEI in the germline V gene. The CDR3 loop spans 14 amino acids. CDR3 nucleotide sequence: TGTGCCAGCAGTGAAATGGGGGCGACTGAGACCCAGTACTTC. Translating it yields CASSEMGATETQYF.

V usage is TRBV7-9 and J usage is TRBJ1-1; D gene ambiguous. CDR1 and CDR2 from the germline V gene are SEHNR and FQNEAQ (reference sequence). Trimming removed 1 base at V and 5 bases at J, with 14 bases between. This CDR3 spans 15 amino acids. The DNA for the CDR3 is TGTGCCAGCAGCTTAGGTTCACCGGGGAGGACTGAAGCTTTCTTT. Translated: CASSLGSPGRTEAFF.

CDR3 in amino acids: CASSPGTGGITYEQYF. The CDR3 DNA reads TGTGCCAGCAGTCCCGGGACAGGGGGCATTACCTACGAGCAGTACTTC. The chain is built from TRBV28 and TRBJ2-7, with 12 bases identical to TRBD1. Germline lookup yields CDR1 MDHEN and CDR2 SYDVKM. This CDR3 has 16 residues. The V gene end was trimmed by 5 bases and the J gene end by 2 bases; junction bases not matched to a gene: 7.

The table lists this clone with a few counts. V usage is TRBV5-1 and J usage is TRBJ2-1, with D tentatively TRBD1 (5 bases). Germline CDR1 and CDR2: SGHRS and YFSETQ. V was trimmed by 0 bases and J by 2 bases, leaving 9 bases between them. The CDR3 is 15 residues long. The CDR3 DNA is TGCGCCAGCAGCTTGGACACAGGAACCTACAATGAGCAGTTCTTC. This sequence encodes CASSLDTGTYNEQFF. Combining the CDR3 with reference TRBV5-1 and TRBJ2-1 gives the whole variable domain KAGVTQTPRYLIKTRGQQVTLSCSPISGHRSVSWYQQTPGQGLQFLFEYFSETQRNKGNFPGRFSGRQFSNSRSEMNVSTLELGDSALYLCASSLDTGTYNEQFFGPGTRLTVL.

The gene calls are TRBV7-9 and TRBJ1-1, with D possibly being TRBD1 (6 bases). The CDR3 totals 14 residues. The germline V gene has CDR1 SEHNR and CDR2 FQNEAQ (reference sequence). Trimming removed 3 bases at V and 1 base at J, with 9 bases between. CDR3 in amino acids: CASSFGQSNTEAFF. The CDR3 nucleotides are TGTGCCAGCAGCTTTGGACAGTCGAACACTGAAGCTTTCTTT.

This chain links TRBV10-3 with TRBJ2-5; tentative D call: TRBD1 (6 bases). CDR1 is ENHRY and CDR2 is SYGVKD in the germline V gene. The CDR3 consists of 17 residues. V lost 3 bases and J lost 5, with 22 bases in between. The chain's CDR3 is CAISDSQRTGIGETQYF. The CDR3 DNA is TGTGCCATCAGTGATTCTCAGAGAACAGGGATTGGGGAGACCCAGTACTTC.

The rearrangement links TRBV12-3 or TRBV12-4 to TRBJ2-7, with D perhaps TRBD1 (6 bases). CDR3 size: 13 residues. The V end was cut by 7 bases, the J end by 7 bases, with 17 bases between. This CDR3 is CASTVRGQGEQYF. For the CDR3, the DNA is TGTGCCAGCACCGTGAGGGGCCAGGGGGAGCAGTACTTC.

This rearrangement joins TRBV11-2 to TRBJ2-4; TRBD1 might be the D (5 bases). With 4 bases removed from V and 6 bases from J, the gap between germline ends came to 19 bases. The CDR3 extends over 16 amino acids. Germline CDR1 is SGHAT and CDR2 is FQNNGV. CDR3: CASSSPPRTKGNIQYF. CDR3 DNA sequence: TGTGCCAGCAGCTCCCCCCCCCGGACAAAGGGAAACATTCAGTACTTC.

The genes are TRBV18 and TRBJ2-2; TRBD1 is a possible D gene (5 bases). There are 15 residues in the CDR3. CDR1 and CDR2 (germline): KGHSH, LQKENI. V was shortened by 6 bases and J by 3 bases, with 14 bases between the two germline ends. The CDR3 DNA reads as TGTGCCAGCTCCCTGGGGCAGGCGCACACCGGGGAGCTGTTTTTT. This codes for CASSLGQAHTGELFF.

The CDR3 loop reads CASKQGRTYNSPLHF. CDR3 sequence (DNA): TGTGCCAGCAAACAGGGCCGTACCTATAATTCACCCCTCCACTTT. The V gene is TRBV2, the J gene TRBJ1-6, with D possibly TRBD1 on 6 matching bases. Germline CDR1 SNHLY, CDR2 FYNNEI. Trimming took off 7 bases at V and 2 bases at J, with 12 bases between the two ends. The CDR3 extends over 15 amino acids.

The chain is built from TRBV3-1 (or the pseudogene TRBV3-2) and TRBJ2-4, with a tentative D call TRBD1 (8 bases). Per germline, CDR1 LGHDT and CDR2 YNNKEL (reference sequence). The CDR3 length is 19 residues. V lost 4 bases to trimming and J lost 0 bases, with 22 bases between them. CDR3 amino acids: CASSLRTGRGTLAKNIQYF. The CDR3 DNA is TGTGCCAGCAGCCTTCGGACAGGGAGGGGAACCCTAGCCAAAAACATTCAGTACTTC.

This CDR3 is CARSKEGGGNTGELFF. CDR3 nucleotide sequence: TGTGCCAGGTCAAAGGAGGGCGGGGGTAACACCGGGGAGCTGTTTTTT. The V gene is TRBV6-4, the J gene TRBJ2-2; 7 nucleotides align to TRBD2. CDR1 and CDR2 from the germline V gene are MRHNA and SNTAGT. The CDR3 length is 16 residues. J was trimmed by 2 bases and V by 9 bases; bases with no gene match: 12.

The chain couples TRBV28 to TRBJ2-3; D is possibly TRBD1 (5 bases). The germline V gene encodes CDR1 MDHEN and CDR2 SYDVKM. V was trimmed by 5 bases and J by 10 bases, leaving 25 bases between them. This CDR3 spans 16 amino acids. The CDR3 DNA is TGTGCCAGCAGTCCGCCCCCTCAGGGCTGGGAAGTTCCGCAGTATTTT. Translation gives CASSPPPQGWEVPQYF.

The chain carries TRBV6-5 and TRBJ2-7, with D possibly matching TRBD2 (6 bases). Germline V gene lookup returns CDR1 MNHEY and CDR2 SVGAGI. The CDR3 runs 14 residues. V was shortened by 0 bases and J by 7 bases, with 13 bases between the two germline ends. CDR3 in amino acids: CASSYSRRAGEQYF. CDR3 coding DNA: TGTGCCAGCAGTTACTCGAGGAGGGCTGGGGAGCAGTACTTC.